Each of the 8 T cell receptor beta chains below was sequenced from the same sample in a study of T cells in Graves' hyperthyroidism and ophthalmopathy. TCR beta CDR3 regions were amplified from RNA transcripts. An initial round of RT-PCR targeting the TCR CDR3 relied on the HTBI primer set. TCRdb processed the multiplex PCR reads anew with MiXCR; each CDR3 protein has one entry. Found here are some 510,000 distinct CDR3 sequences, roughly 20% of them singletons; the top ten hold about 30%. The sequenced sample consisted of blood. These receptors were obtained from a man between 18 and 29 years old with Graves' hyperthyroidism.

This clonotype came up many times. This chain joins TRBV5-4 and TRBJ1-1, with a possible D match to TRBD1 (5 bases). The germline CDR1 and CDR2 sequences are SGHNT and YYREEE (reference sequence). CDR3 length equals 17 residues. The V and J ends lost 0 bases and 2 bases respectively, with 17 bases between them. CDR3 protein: CASSLAGGLSINTEAFF. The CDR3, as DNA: TGTGCCAGCAGCTTGGCGGGGGGACTGTCCATTAACACTGAAGCTTTCTTT.

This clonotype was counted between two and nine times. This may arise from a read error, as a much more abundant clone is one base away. The DNA for the CDR3 is TGTGCCAGCAGTCGGCGGAGGGGGACCGAGACCAAGTACTTC. This sequence encodes CASSRRRGTETKYF. V usage is TRBV5-6 and J usage is TRBJ2-5; D may correspond to TRBD1 or TRBD2 (6 bases each). CDR3 length: 14 residues. Germline V gene lookup returns CDR1 SGHDT and CDR2 YYEEEE.

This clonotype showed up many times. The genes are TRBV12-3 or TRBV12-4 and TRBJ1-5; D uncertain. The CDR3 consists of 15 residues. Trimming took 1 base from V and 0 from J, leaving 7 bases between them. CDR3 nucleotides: TGTGCCAGCAGTTTAGGCAGCTATAGCAATCAGCCCCAGCATTTT. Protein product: CASSLGSYSNQPQHF.

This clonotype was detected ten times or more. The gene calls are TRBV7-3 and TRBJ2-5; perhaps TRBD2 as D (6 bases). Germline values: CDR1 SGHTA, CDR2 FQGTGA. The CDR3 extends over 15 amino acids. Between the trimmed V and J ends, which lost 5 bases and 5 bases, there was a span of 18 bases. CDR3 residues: CASSTRDSPVETQYF. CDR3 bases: TGTGCCAGCAGCACAAGGGACTCCCCCGTGGAGACCCAGTACTTC.

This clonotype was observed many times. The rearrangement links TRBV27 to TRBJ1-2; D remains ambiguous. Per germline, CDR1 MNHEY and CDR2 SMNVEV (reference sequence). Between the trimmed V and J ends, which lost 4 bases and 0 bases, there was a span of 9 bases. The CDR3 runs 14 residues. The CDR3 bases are TGTGCCAGCAGTTCCGGGGTAGCTAACTATGGCTACACCTTC. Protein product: CASSSGVANYGYTF.

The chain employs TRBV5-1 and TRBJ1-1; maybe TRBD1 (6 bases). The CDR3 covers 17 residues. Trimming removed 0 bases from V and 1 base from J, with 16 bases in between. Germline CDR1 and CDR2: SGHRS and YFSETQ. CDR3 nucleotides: TGCGCCAGCAGCTTGGCCCCGGCAGGGGCCCGGAACACTGAAGCTTTCTTT. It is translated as CASSLAPAGARNTEAFF.

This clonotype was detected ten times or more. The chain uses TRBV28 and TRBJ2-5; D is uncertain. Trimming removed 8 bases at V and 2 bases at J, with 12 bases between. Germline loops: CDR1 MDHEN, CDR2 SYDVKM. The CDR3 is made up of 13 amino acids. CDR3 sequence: CASCAEMQETQYF. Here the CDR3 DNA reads TGTGCCAGCTGTGCAGAAATGCAAGAGACCCAGTACTTC.

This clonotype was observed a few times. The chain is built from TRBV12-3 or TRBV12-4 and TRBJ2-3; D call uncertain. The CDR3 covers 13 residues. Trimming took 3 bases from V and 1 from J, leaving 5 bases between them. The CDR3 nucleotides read TGTGCCAGCAGTTTTGTGGGCACAGATACGCAGTATTTT. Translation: CASSFVGTDTQYF.